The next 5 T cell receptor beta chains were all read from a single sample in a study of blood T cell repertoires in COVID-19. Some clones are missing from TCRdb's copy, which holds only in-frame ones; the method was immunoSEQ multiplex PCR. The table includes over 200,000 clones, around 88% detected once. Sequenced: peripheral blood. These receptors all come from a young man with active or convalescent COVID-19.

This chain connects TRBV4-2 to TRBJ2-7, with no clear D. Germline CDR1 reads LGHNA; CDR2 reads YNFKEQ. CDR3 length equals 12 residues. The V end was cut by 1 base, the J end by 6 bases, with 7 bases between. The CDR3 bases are TGTGCCAGCAGCCAAGTAGCAGCCGAGCAGTACTTC. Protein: CASSQVAAEQYF.

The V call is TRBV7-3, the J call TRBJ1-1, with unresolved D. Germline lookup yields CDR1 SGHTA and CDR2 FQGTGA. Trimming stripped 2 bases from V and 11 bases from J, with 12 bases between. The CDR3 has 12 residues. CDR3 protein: CASSLYDSAAFF. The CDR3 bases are TGTGCCAGCAGCTTATACGATAGTGCGGCTTTCTTT.

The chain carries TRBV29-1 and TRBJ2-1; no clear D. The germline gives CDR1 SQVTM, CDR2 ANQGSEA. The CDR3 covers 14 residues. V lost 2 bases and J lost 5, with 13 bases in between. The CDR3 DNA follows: TGCAGCGTTGAAAAGTTCCTCCTAAACAATGAGCAGTTCTTC. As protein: CSVEKFLLNNEQFF.

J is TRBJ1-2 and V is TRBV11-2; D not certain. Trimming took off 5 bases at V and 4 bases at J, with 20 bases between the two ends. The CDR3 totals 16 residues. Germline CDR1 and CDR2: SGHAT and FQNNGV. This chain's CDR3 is CASSRRGVGYLYGYTF. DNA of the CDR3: TGTGCCAGCAGCCGGCGGGGTGTGGGCTACCTCTATGGCTACACCTTC.

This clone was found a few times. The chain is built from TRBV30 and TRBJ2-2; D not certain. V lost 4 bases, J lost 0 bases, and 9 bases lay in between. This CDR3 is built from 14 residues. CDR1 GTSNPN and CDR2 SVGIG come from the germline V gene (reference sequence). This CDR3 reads CAWTELANTGELFF. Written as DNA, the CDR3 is TGTGCCTGGACGGAGCTCGCGAACACCGGGGAGCTGTTTTTT. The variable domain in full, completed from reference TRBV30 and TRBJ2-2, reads SQTIHQWPATLVQPVGSPLSLECTVEGTSNPNLYWYRQAAGRGLQLLFYSVGIGQISSEVPQNLSASRPQDRQFILSSKKLLLSDSGFYLCAWTELANTGELFFGEGSRLTVL.